A selection of T cell receptor beta chains follows, all from one sample in a study of monozygotic twins with inflammatory bowel disease. TCRdb processed the 5' RACE reads again and assigns one entry to each CDR3 protein, with no DNA. The listing contains 400,000 to 500,000 distinct CDR3 sequences. Input material: blood. The origin of the receptors is a human donor with ulcerative colitis or Crohn's disease, or a healthy co-twin of an affected twin (not recorded which). Each CDR3 is given with its conserved first and last residue.

TRBV7-8	TRBJ2-7	14	CASSSYSGRVEQYF
TRBV20-1	TRBJ1-2	14	CSARATGVVDGYTF
TRBV5-1	TRBJ2-5	17	CASSLSNYRGSRETQYF
TRBV6-1	TRBJ2-7	15	CASRAPGFTNYEQYF
TRBV2	TRBJ1-6	13	CASSDPDRVPLHF
TRBV5-4	TRBJ1-2	15	CASSLPPDRAYGYTF
TRBV20-1	TRBJ2-3	15	CSASWRTGGSDTQYF
TRBV18	TRBJ1-1	13	CASSPTLSAEAFF
TRBV19	TRBJ1-1	15	CASSTSGTGGTEAFF
TRBV6-2/TRBV6-3	TRBJ2-2	16	CASSYASTGSAGELFF
TRBV3-1	TRBJ2-2	16	CASSTRLAGYTGELFF
TRBV10-3	TRBJ2-1	16	CAISESRTGNYNEQFF
TRBV3-1	TRBJ2-3	17	CASSQEATSGSADTQYF
TRBV5-4	TRBJ1-2	15	CASSAMDRAYDGYTF
TRBV13	TRBJ2-1	14	CASLRGRSYNEQFF
TRBV12-3/TRBV12-4	TRBJ1-2	14	CASSLLLGLDGYTF
TRBV7-3	TRBJ1-1	14	CASSLTGDLTEAFF
TRBV4-3	TRBJ2-1	14	CASSQDTGINEQFF
TRBV27	TRBJ2-3	13	CASSFSHGNTQYF
TRBV20-1	TRBJ2-3	16	CSARPSKTRGTDTQYF
TRBV5-6	TRBJ2-2	18	CASNEPGTSGANTGELFF
TRBV9	TRBJ2-5	14	CASSGSGPRETQYF
TRBV11-2	TRBJ1-2	15	CASSSNLGQGNGYTF
TRBV5-1	TRBJ2-2	13	CASSLKGPGELFF
TRBV11-1	TRBJ2-4	19	CASSDTAASGDALPNIQYF
TRBV7-9	TRBJ2-7	16	CASSLGTAIVPIEQYF
TRBV28	TRBJ2-6	17	CASSKDGPLRGANVLTF
TRBV10-3	TRBJ2-2	15	CAISGTGLYTGELFF
TRBV6-5	TRBJ2-3	16	CASSYSTGTPSDTQYF
TRBV30	TRBJ2-5	11	CAWRVRETQYF
TRBV12-3/TRBV12-4	TRBJ2-5	13	CASSLLEQETQYF
TRBV12-3/TRBV12-4	TRBJ2-3	13	CASDHRDKDTQYF
TRBV5-4	TRBJ1-1	12	CASSLPQGKAFF
TRBV23-1	TRBJ2-5	17	CASSQSGSRGCGETQYF
TRBV5-1	TRBJ2-7	14	CASSYQQGPYEQYF
TRBV29-1	TRBJ2-7	15	CSVPAWDRGTYEQYF
TRBV11-2	TRBJ1-1	14	CASSSNSPGTEAFF
TRBV30	TRBJ2-1	17	CAWSVLPGIRKSYEQFF
TRBV14	TRBJ1-2	15	CASSPRGRIFAGYTF
TRBV2	TRBJ2-7	15	CASSAGTPGVDEQYF
TRBV20-1	TRBJ2-5	13	CSATSGLQETQYF
TRBV6-5	TRBJ2-7	13	CASSLTDSYEQYF
TRBV5-4	TRBJ2-3	16	CASSLAGISGTDTQYF
TRBV5-6	TRBJ2-1	13	CASSLPSGGEQFF
TRBV10-3	TRBJ2-7	17	CAISASSWAGGGYEQYF
TRBV7-3	TRBJ2-2	14	CASSRGQGTGELFF
TRBV5-1	TRBJ2-1	17	CASSSGLVAGGYNEQFF
TRBV21-1	TRBJ1-5	15	CASSKGAVHYQPQHF
TRBV12-3/TRBV12-4	TRBJ1-1	14	CASSLSGTGDEAFF
TRBV20-1	TRBJ2-7	13	CSAYPGSGHEQYF
TRBV5-6	TRBJ1-6	16	CASSAGRGQGRSPLHF
TRBV10-2	TRBJ2-5	13	CASKKSGEETQYF
TRBV5-5	TRBJ2-4	18	CASSRLLRDRVAKNIQYF
TRBV4-3	TRBJ2-5	15	CASSQTTGIAETQYF
TRBV10-3	TRBJ2-3	15	CAISESRQGGDTQYF
TRBV20-1	TRBJ1-3	14	CSARGARRGNTIYF
TRBV5-1	TRBJ2-2	16	CASSLGTGSNTGELFF
TRBV10-1	TRBJ2-4	15	CASLSQGPPENIQYF
TRBV12-3/TRBV12-4	TRBJ1-2	15	CASSLAGGQNYGYTF
TRBV12-3/TRBV12-4	TRBJ2-5	11	CASSRLMAQYF